These 2 T cell receptor beta chains were all obtained from the same sample, sequenced in a study of OX40 agonist ivuxolimab in advanced cancers. Repertoires were generated with immunoSEQ multiplex PCR, while TCRdb's copy carries only in-frame clones and drops some. The sample lists roughly 75,000 clones, around 86% occurring once. This specimen consisted of CD4+ or CD8+ T cells sorted from blood, obtained in a trial of the OX40 agonist ivuxolimab. The receptors originated from an adult with an advanced solid tumor such as melanoma, head and neck, liver or kidney cancer.

This chain links TRBV11-1 with TRBJ1-6, with 7 bases that match TRBD1. The CDR3 has 15 residues. V lost 5 bases and J lost 1; bases outside the gene matches: 2. From germline, CDR1 is SGHAT and CDR2 FQDESV (reference sequence). The CDR3 protein is CASSRGQSYNSPLHF. The CDR3, as DNA: TGTGCCAGCAGCCGGGGACAGTCCTATAATTCACCCCTCCACTTT. The variable domain in full, completed from reference TRBV11-1 and TRBJ1-6, reads EAEVAQSPRYKITEKSQAVAFWCDPISGHATLYWYRQILGQGPELLVQFQDESVVDDSQLPKDRFSAERLKGVDSTLKIQPAELGDSAMYLCASSRGQSYNSPLHFGNGTRLTVT.

V usage is TRBV6-1 and J usage is TRBJ2-4; no clear D. Germline V gene sequence: CDR1 MNHNS, CDR2 SASEGT. Trimming took off 8 bases at V and 2 bases at J, with 10 bases between the two ends. The CDR3 sequence is 13 residues long. The CDR3 DNA follows: TGTGCCAGCTGGACCTCATCCAAAAACATTCAGTACTTC. It translates to CASWTSSKNIQYF.